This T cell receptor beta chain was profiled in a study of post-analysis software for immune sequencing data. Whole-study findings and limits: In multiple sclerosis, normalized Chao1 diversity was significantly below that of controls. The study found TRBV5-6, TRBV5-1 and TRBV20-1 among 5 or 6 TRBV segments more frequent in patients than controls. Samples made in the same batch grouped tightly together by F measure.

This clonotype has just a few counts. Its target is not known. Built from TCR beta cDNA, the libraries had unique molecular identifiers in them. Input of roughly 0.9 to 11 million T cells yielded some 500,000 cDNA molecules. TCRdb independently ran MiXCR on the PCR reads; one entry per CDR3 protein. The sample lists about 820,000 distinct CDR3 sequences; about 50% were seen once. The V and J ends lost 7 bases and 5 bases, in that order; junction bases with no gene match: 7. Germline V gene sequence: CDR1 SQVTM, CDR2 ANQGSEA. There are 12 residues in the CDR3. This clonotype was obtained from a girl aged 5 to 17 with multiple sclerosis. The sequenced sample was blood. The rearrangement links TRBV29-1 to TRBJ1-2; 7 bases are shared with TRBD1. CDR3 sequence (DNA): TGCAGCGGCGAGGAGGGGGCTTATGGCTACACCTTC. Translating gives CSGEEGAYGYTF. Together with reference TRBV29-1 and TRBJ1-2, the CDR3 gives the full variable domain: SAVISQKPSRDICQRGTSLTIQCQVDSQVTMMFWYRQQPGQSLTLIATANQGSEATYESGFVIDKFPISRPNLTFSTLTVSNMSPEDSSIYLCSGEEGAYGYTFGSGTRLTVV.